Shown below are 22 T cell receptor beta chains from a single sample sequenced in a study of blood T cell repertoires in COVID-19. Here immunoSEQ multiplex PCR was the method, and the copy in TCRdb shows in-frame clones only, minus some. In the table there are some 250,000 clones, around 81% of which are singletons. Sequencing was done on a sample of peripheral blood. These receptors were taken from a man aged 25-45 years who had recovered from COVID-19.

This sequence joins TRBV4-1 and TRBJ1-1; D is unclear. Trimming took 1 base from V and 2 from J, leaving 14 bases between them. Germline CDR1 and CDR2: MGHRA and YSYEKL. The CDR3 spans 16 residues. The CDR3 DNA follows: TGCGCCAGCAGCCAAGTTTTGGGAGAGTTTAACACTGAAGCTTTCTTT. Its translation is CASSQVLGEFNTEAFF.

The chain employs TRBV19 and TRBJ2-3; perhaps TRBD1 as D (5 bases). V was cut by 3 bases and J by 4 bases, with 14 bases left in between. The CDR3 extends over 15 amino acids. Germline CDR1 is LNHDA and CDR2 is SQIVND (reference sequence). CDR3 DNA sequence: TGTGCCAGTAGTATGCTAGGGGATGGTTCAGATACGCAGTATTTT. Its protein is CASSMLGDGSDTQYF.

The V call is TRBV5-8, the J call TRBJ2-1; 10 bases are a match to TRBD2. CDR3 length equals 16 residues. Germline CDR1 and CDR2: SGHTS and YDEGEE. V trimming: 7 bases; J trimming: 3 bases; junction bases outside the gene matches: 10. CDR3 nucleotide sequence: TGTGCCAGCGTACCCGAAGCGGGGGGGTACTACAATGAGCAGTTCTTC. Protein sequence: CASVPEAGGYYNEQFF.

The rearrangement uses TRBV7-9 and TRBJ2-3, with D tentatively TRBD2 (7 bases). Germline CDR1 reads SEHNR; CDR2 reads FQNEAQ (reference sequence). V was shortened by 5 bases and J by 3 bases, with 15 bases between the two germline ends. This CDR3 has 15 amino acids. CDR3 sequence: CASSPPRGATDTQYF. CDR3 nucleotide sequence: TGTGCCAGCAGCCCCCCCCGGGGGGCGACAGATACGCAGTATTTT.

The chain recombines TRBV6-5 with TRBJ1-2, with 7 bases identical to TRBD1. From germline, CDR1 is MNHEY and CDR2 SVGAGI. The trim removed 4 bases at V and 5 bases at J, leaving 7 bases unmatched. The CDR3 has 14 residues. The CDR3 loop is CASSFSGQVYGYTF. In DNA, the CDR3 is TGTGCCAGCAGTTTTTCCGGACAGGTGTATGGCTACACCTTC.

This clone has more than one count but fewer than ten. CDR3 protein: CASSLKGGTEAFF. In DNA form, the CDR3 reads TGTGCCAGCAGCTTGAAAGGGGGCACTGAAGCTTTCTTT. This rearrangement joins TRBV5-4 to TRBJ1-1; D may be TRBD1 (6 bases). The germline CDR1 and CDR2 sequences are SGHNT and YYREEE (reference sequence). The CDR3 is made up of 13 amino acids. Trimming took off 1 base at V and 4 bases at J, with 8 bases between the two ends.

V usage is TRBV6-5 and J usage is TRBJ1-1; D may be TRBD1 (5 bases). CDR1 is MNHEY, CDR2 SVGAGI, per germline. Trimming removed 7 bases at V and 4 bases at J, with 10 bases between. The CDR3 extends over 12 amino acids. CDR3 sequence: CASTPGGTEAFF. As DNA, the CDR3 is TGTGCCAGCACCCCCGGGGGCACTGAAGCTTTCTTT.

The chain combines TRBV4-2 with TRBJ1-3, with TRBD1 as a possible D gene (6 bases). V lost 3 bases to trimming and J lost 3 bases, with 12 bases between them. Germline CDR1 and CDR2: LGHNA and YNFKEQ. This CDR3 comprises 15 residues. The CDR3 DNA reads TGTGCCAGCAGCCACCCAGGGGACGGTGGAAACACCATATATTTT. This sequence encodes CASSHPGDGGNTIYF.

The table lists this clone with a count of one. This chain uses TRBV18 with TRBJ2-7; 13 positions agree with TRBD2. The CDR3 consists of 17 residues. Germline trimming cut 3 bases from V and 2 bases from J; bases unmatched to any gene: 7. Looked up from germline, CDR1 is KGHSH and CDR2 is LQKENI. The CDR3 sequence is CASSPPTSGGPTYEQYF. In DNA, the CDR3 is TGTGCCAGCTCACCGCCGACTAGCGGGGGGCCCACCTACGAGCAGTACTTC.

DNA of the CDR3: TGTGCCAGCAGTGACTTACTAGCGGGGGGGCGAGAGACCCAGTACTTC. This encodes CASSDLLAGGRETQYF. V usage is TRBV2 and J usage is TRBJ2-5; 13 nucleotides line up with TRBD2. This CDR3 is 16 amino acids long. Germline trimming cut 3 bases from V and 4 bases from J; bases unmatched to any gene: 5. Per germline, CDR1 SNHLY and CDR2 FYNNEI.

In DNA form, the CDR3 reads TGTGCCAGCAGCGTCGGGACAGCGAATGAAAAACTGTTTTTT. Its protein product is CASSVGTANEKLFF. V usage is TRBV9 and J usage is TRBJ1-4; TRBD1 matches at 7 bases. Germline V gives CDR1 SGDLS, CDR2 YYNGEE. The CDR3 consists of 14 residues. V lost 2 bases, J lost 5 bases, and 3 bases stayed unmatched.

The chain employs TRBV28 and TRBJ2-1; D uncertain. This CDR3 comprises 16 residues. Germline CDR1 MDHEN, CDR2 SYDVKM. The ends were cut back, 4 bases at V and 6 bases at J, with 19 bases in the middle. CDR3 nucleotides: TGTGCCAGCAGTTCGCCTGACGGCCCGCGCGGCAATGAGCAGTTCTTC. Its protein product is CASSSPDGPRGNEQFF.

The rearrangement joins TRBV7-9 to TRBJ2-6; the D gene is possibly TRBD2 (6 bases). The V end lost 2 bases, the J end lost 2 bases, and 7 bases lay between the germline ends. The CDR3 loop spans 15 amino acids. Germline V gives CDR1 SEHNR, CDR2 FQNEAQ (reference sequence). CDR3 bases: TGTGCCAGCAGCTTAACGGGGGCTGGGGCCAACGTCCTGACTTTC. This gives the protein CASSLTGAGANVLTF. The full variable domain, in which reference TRBV7-9 and TRBJ2-6 provide the parts outside the CDR3, is DTGVSQNPRHKITKRGQNVTFRCDPISEHNRLYWYRQTLGQGPEFLTYFQNEAQLEKSRLLSDRFSAERPKGSFSTLEIQRTEQGDSAMYLCASSLTGAGANVLTFGAGSRLTVL.

The V and J genes are TRBV2 and TRBJ2-5, with 8 bases aligning to TRBD2. Germline trimming cut 8 bases from V and 1 base from J; bases unmatched to any gene: 6. The CDR3 extends over 14 amino acids. The germline V gene encodes CDR1 SNHLY and CDR2 FYNNEI. The CDR3 reads CASGAGAIQETQYF. CDR3 sequence (DNA): TGTGCCAGCGGAGCGGGGGCGATCCAAGAGACCCAGTACTTC.

The chain employs TRBV28 and TRBJ2-5; 10 bases agree with TRBD2. CDR1 and CDR2 from the germline V gene are MDHEN and SYDVKM. V shed 5 bases and J 6 bases; nucleotides not matched to a gene: 6. This CDR3 spans 14 amino acids. The CDR3 coding sequence is TGTGCCAGCAGTAGCGGGGGGGGGTACCAGACCCAGTACTTC. Protein product: CASSSGGGYQTQYF.

This chain links TRBV6-5 with TRBJ1-2; the D gene is possibly TRBD1 (6 bases). The CDR3 has 15 residues. Trimming cost V 2 bases and J 8 bases, with 18 bases left between them. CDR1 and CDR2 from the germline V gene are MNHEY and SVGAGI. The CDR3 reads CASSYHTTGREGYTF. The CDR3 region has the DNA TGTGCCAGCAGTTACCATACTACAGGGAGGGAGGGCTACACCTTC.

The genes are TRBV27 and TRBJ1-3, with 8 positions matching TRBD1. This CDR3 has 15 amino acids. Germline V lookup: CDR1 MNHEY, CDR2 SMNVEV (reference sequence). V lost 4 bases to trimming and J lost 4 bases; unmatched junction nucleotides: 6. The CDR3 region is CASSSNRGGGNTIYF. The CDR3 nucleotides read TGTGCCAGCAGTTCCAACAGGGGGGGCGGAAACACCATATATTTT.

The chain uses TRBV6-5 and TRBJ1-3; TRBD1 matches at 9 bases. J gave up 4 bases and V 5 bases, and 6 bases lay outside the gene matches. Germline CDR1 and CDR2: MNHEY and SVGAGI. This CDR3 is built from 15 residues. For the CDR3, the DNA is TGTGCCAGCAGTATACAGGGGGCGCCGGGAAACACCATATATTTT. It translates to CASSIQGAPGNTIYF.

This clone has ten or more counts. The genes are TRBV5-1 and TRBJ2-7, with 12 bases aligning to TRBD1. After removal of 4 bases from V and 4 bases from J, the junction contained 3 bases not matched to a gene. This CDR3 is 14 amino acids long. CDR1 and CDR2 from the germline V gene are SGHRS and YFSETQ. The DNA of the CDR3 is TGCGCCAGCAGCCCGGGACAGGGGGCTTACGAGCAGTACTTC. Protein sequence: CASSPGQGAYEQYF. The whole variable domain, remainder taken from reference TRBV5-1 and TRBJ2-7, is KAGVTQTPRYLIKTRGQQVTLSCSPISGHRSVSWYQQTPGQGLQFLFEYFSETQRNKGNFPGRFSGRQFSNSRSEMNVSTLELGDSALYLCASSPGQGAYEQYFGPGTRLTVT.

J is TRBJ1-1 and V is TRBV12-5; D unclear. Per germline, CDR1 LGHNT and CDR2 FRNRAP. The germline V and J ends were trimmed by 0 bases and 6 bases, with 14 bases remaining between them. The CDR3 extends over 15 amino acids. CDR3 loop: CASGLVSGRGAEAFF. The CDR3 DNA reads TGTGCTAGTGGTTTGGTGTCGGGCCGCGGGGCTGAAGCTTTCTTT.

The CDR3 nucleotides are TGTGCCACCAGCAGAGAAGGCAGGGGAAACACCGGGGAGCTGTTTTTT. Encoded protein: CATSREGRGNTGELFF. The V gene is TRBV15, the J gene TRBJ2-2, with D maybe TRBD1 (6 bases). The CDR3 runs to 16 residues. The V gene lost 0 bases and the J gene lost 2 bases, with 10 bases spanning the gap. CDR1 and CDR2 from the germline V gene are LNHNV and YYDKDF (reference sequence).

A single count supports this clone. This chain's CDR3 is CASSEDRVPNSPLHF. The CDR3, as DNA: TGTGCCAGCAGTGAGGACAGGGTTCCTAATTCACCCCTCCACTTT. This rearrangement joins TRBV6-1 to TRBJ1-6, with 8 bases identical to TRBD1. This CDR3 is built from 15 residues. The junction had 4 bases not matched to a gene; V was cut back by 3 bases and J by 6 bases. Germline values: CDR1 MNHNS, CDR2 SASEGT.